A selection of T cell receptor beta chains follows, all from one sample in a study of cytomegalovirus exposure and HLA in healthy donors. Sequencing used immunoSEQ multiplex PCR; TCRdb keeps in-frame clones, though not all of them. The repertoire includes about 150,000 clones, 85% of them detected once, and more than 2% sits in the top ten. The material sequenced was PBMCs. Source of these receptors: a young woman in good health and CMV-seronegative. CDR3s include the opening cysteine and the closing phenylalanine or tryptophan. Fields, in order: clone size, D gene, V gene, J gene, CDR3 DNA, CDR3 protein. A D gene is named only where the DNA matches it firmly. Size is stated for part of the rows, as once, few or many counts, or as a class when the clone is expanded.

size: -
D: -
V: TRBV7-2
J: TRBJ2-2
DNA: TGTGCCAGCAGACCGGGACACCAGAACACCGGGGAGCTGTTTTTT
CDR3: CASRPGHQNTGELFF

size: -
D: TRBD1
V: TRBV6-6
J: TRBJ1-5
DNA: TGTGCCAGCAGTTACACCTCAGGGGGCGCGGGGCAGCCCCAGCATTTT
CDR3: CASSYTSGGAGQPQHF

size: once
D: TRBD1
V: TRBV5-1
J: TRBJ2-7
DNA: TGCGCCAGCAGCCCGGACGGACAGGGCTACGAGCAGTACTTC
CDR3: CASSPDGQGYEQYF

size: -
D: TRBD2
V: TRBV2
J: TRBJ2-7
DNA: TGTGCCAGCACCTCTCATGCGGGGGACCTCTACGAGCAGTACTTC
CDR3: CASTSHAGDLYEQYF

size: -
D: -
V: TRBV28
J: TRBJ2-5
DNA: TGTGCCAGCAAACTAGCTCCTCGGGAGACCCAGTACTTC
CDR3: CASKLAPRETQYF

size: -
D: -
V: TRBV6-5
J: TRBJ1-1
DNA: TGTGCCAGCAGTCCTACCGGAGGGACTGAAGCTTTCTTT
CDR3: CASSPTGGTEAFF

size: -
D: TRBD1
V: TRBV11-2
J: TRBJ2-5
DNA: TGTGCCAGCAGCGGGCTGGGGACAGGGGCGGCTGGAGAGACCCAGTACTTC
CDR3: CASSGLGTGAAGETQYF

size: -
D: TRBD1
V: TRBV5-8
J: TRBJ1-3
DNA: TGTGCCAGCAGCCCTGATGGGACAGCTGGAAACACCATATATTTT
CDR3: CASSPDGTAGNTIYF

size: -
D: TRBD1
V: TRBV18
J: TRBJ2-7
DNA: TGTGCCAGCTCCCCGGACAGGGGTTCTCTCTACGAGCAGTACTTC
CDR3: CASSPDRGSLYEQYF

size: -
D: -
V: TRBV6-6
J: TRBJ1-1
DNA: TGTGCCAGCAGCTCCGGACAGCGGCCCACTGAAGCTTTCTTT
CDR3: CASSSGQRPTEAFF

size: once
D: TRBD1
V: TRBV6-4
J: TRBJ2-1
DNA: TGTGCCAGCAGTACCGGGACAGGGAACAATGAGCAGTTCTTC
CDR3: CASSTGTGNNEQFF

size: -
D: -
V: TRBV27
J: TRBJ2-7
DNA: TGTGCCAGCAGTTTTGGAGGGTCCTACGAGCAGTACTTC
CDR3: CASSFGGSYEQYF

size: few
D: TRBD2
V: TRBV4-3
J: TRBJ2-7
DNA: TGCGCCAGCAGCCAAGTTGGCGGGGGCTCCTACGAGCAGTACTTC
CDR3: CASSQVGGGSYEQYF

size: -
D: TRBD1
V: TRBV6-6
J: TRBJ1-2
DNA: TGTGCCAGCACAAAGGACAGGACCACCTATGGCTACACCTTC
CDR3: CASTKDRTTYGYTF

size: -
D: -
V: TRBV4-1
J: TRBJ1-2
DNA: TGCGCCAGCAGCCACGGAGTTCCGGGTGGCTACACCTTC
CDR3: CASSHGVPGGYTF

size: -
D: -
V: TRBV5-4
J: TRBJ2-5
DNA: TGTGCCAGCAGCTTGAGTAGCGTACAAGAGACCCAGTACTTC
CDR3: CASSLSSVQETQYF

size: -
D: TRBD1
V: TRBV9
J: TRBJ1-4
DNA: TGTGCCAGCAGCCTCGCCAGGGGGACTAATGAAAAACTGTTTTTT
CDR3: CASSLARGTNEKLFF

size: -
D: -
V: TRBV18
J: TRBJ2-3
DNA: TGTGCCAGCTCACCACCGCGCTTGTCCACAGATACGCAGTATTTT
CDR3: CASSPPRLSTDTQYF

size: -
D: -
V: TRBV18
J: TRBJ1-4
DNA: TGTGCCAGCTCACCGGCCGCTAATGAAAAACTGTTTTTT
CDR3: CASSPAANEKLFF

size: once
D: TRBD2
V: TRBV5-1
J: TRBJ2-2
DNA: TGCGCCAGCAGGACTAGCGAGGTCATTAACACCGGGGAGCTGTTTTTT
CDR3: CASRTSEVINTGELFF

size: -
D: TRBD1
V: TRBV4-3
J: TRBJ2-7
DNA: TGCGCCAGCAGCCAAGATCCCTTAGGGACAGGGGGCCGGAACGAGCAGTACTTC
CDR3: CASSQDPLGTGGRNEQYF

size: -
D: TRBD1
V: TRBV18
J: TRBJ2-7
DNA: TGTGCCAGCTCAAAGAGAGGACAGGGTATCGTCGCGTGGGACTACGAGCAGTACTTC
CDR3: CASSKRGQGIVAWDYEQYF

size: -
D: TRBD1
V: TRBV19
J: TRBJ2-3
DNA: TGTGCCAGTTCGATGGGACAGGTGAGAGATACGCAGTATTTT
CDR3: CASSMGQVRDTQYF

size: -
D: TRBD2
V: TRBV19
J: TRBJ2-2
DNA: TGTGCCAGTAGTATGGGAGGGCCGGGGACCGGGGAGCTGTTTTTT
CDR3: CASSMGGPGTGELFF

size: -
D: -
V: TRBV11-3
J: TRBJ1-3
DNA: TGTGCCAGCAGCTTTGGAGGGGTAGGAAACACCATATATTTT
CDR3: CASSFGGVGNTIYF

size: -
D: -
V: TRBV7-2
J: TRBJ2-2
DNA: TGTGCCAGCAGCCCCCAAACTGGGGCTGGGGAGCTGTTTTTT
CDR3: CASSPQTGAGELFF

size: -
D: TRBD1
V: TRBV19
J: TRBJ2-7
DNA: TGTGCCAGTAGTATTGACAGGGAAACTTACGAGCAGTACTTC
CDR3: CASSIDRETYEQYF

size: once
D: TRBD1
V: TRBV7-2
J: TRBJ1-3
DNA: TGTGCCAGCAGCCCTGGGACAGGCGGAAACACCATATATTTT
CDR3: CASSPGTGGNTIYF

size: -
D: -
V: TRBV7-2
J: TRBJ2-7
DNA: TGTGCCAGCAGCTTAGACGGCAGGGAGGAATGGCAGTACTTC
CDR3: CASSLDGREEWQYF